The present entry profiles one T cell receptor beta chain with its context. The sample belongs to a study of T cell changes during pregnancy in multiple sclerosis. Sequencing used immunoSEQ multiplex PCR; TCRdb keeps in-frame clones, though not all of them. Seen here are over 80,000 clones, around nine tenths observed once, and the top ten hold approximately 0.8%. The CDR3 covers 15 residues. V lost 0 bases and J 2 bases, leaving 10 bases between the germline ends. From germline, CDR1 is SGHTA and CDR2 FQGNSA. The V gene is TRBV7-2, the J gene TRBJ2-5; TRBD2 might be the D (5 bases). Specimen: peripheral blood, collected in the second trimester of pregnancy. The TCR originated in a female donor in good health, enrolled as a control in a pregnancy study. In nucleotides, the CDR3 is TGTGCCAGCAGCTTAGCGCTAGGACTTCAAGAGACCCAGTACTTC. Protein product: CASSLALGLQETQYF.